This entry features one T cell receptor beta chain sequence. Its antigen remains unidentified. No per-base quality is available; no much larger clone lies one base away. The data belong to a study of blood T cell repertoires in COVID-19 (dated by TCRdb to 2020 to 2022). In terms of the full investigation: Samples from collaborators originated in the United States, Italy and Spain and spanned both the acute and convalescent phases of COVID-19. Sample metadata almost always included a de-identified subject ID, COVID-19 status, age in years and sex. HLA class I and class II types, where available, came from metadata supplied by the sample provider rather than from assay-based typing. The samples were drawn from two sources: the first 160 participants of the ongoing ImmuneRACE study, and 1,254 subjects contributed by 6 global collaborators. The dataset comprised deeply sampled blood TCRbeta repertoires from subjects exposed to, actively infected with, or recovered from COVID-19. The material from the prospective study consisted of cDNA or gDNA derived from T cells, B-cell-depleted T cells, or PBMCs. The repertoires were released in a freely available public database intended as a resource for research on the immune response to SARS-CoV-2. The investigation overall reported the following: The amount of clinical and demographic metadata varied by source and participant and was provided uncurated.

Collaborating institutions collected whole blood in K2EDTA tubes following their own protocols. For TCRbeta analysis, collaborators shipped samples as frozen whole blood, isolated PBMCs, or DNA extracted from either of those sample types. TCRbeta CDR3 regions were amplified from genomic DNA by means of the immunoSEQ Assay, a bias-controlled multiplex PCR. The source study handled its data this way. The number of nucleated cells in each sample was estimated by amplification of reference gene primers within the assay. Sequence reads were collapsed and filtered to measure the absolute abundance of every unique TCRbeta CDR3 rearrangement. For each sample, productive Simpson clonality was calculated as the square root of Simpson's diversity index across productive rearrangements. Imported from immuneACCESS, the table was reduced by TCRdb to in-frame sequences with V and J called. These copies leave out some clones; in studies compared against another copy, an unresolved V gene accounts for under half, and the cause of the remainder is not known. V, J and clone size are those of that table, while D and trimming were read from the DNA. Across this sample there are about 100,000 clones, with 80% to 95% seen only once. The ten most abundant clones make up approximately 2.2% of the sample.

The germline V gene (reference sequence) yields LGHDT for CDR1 and YNNKEL for CDR2. Trimming leaves V shorter by 3 bases and J shorter by 4 bases, with the junction holding 12 bases beyond the gene matches. The CDR3 numbers 17 residues from cysteine through phenylalanine. The entry retains the CDR3 DNA only, 51 bases that are in frame from base 1. Input material: peripheral blood. The chain joins TRBV3-1 (or the pseudogene TRBV3-2) to TRBJ2-3; a stretch of 8 junction bases matches TRBD2. The TCR sequence derives from a man between 50 and 59 years old with active COVID-19. CDR3 sequence: CASSQGPLRAGADTQYF. The base sequence is TGTGCCAGCAGCCAGGGTCCGTTAAGAGCGGGGGCAGATACGCAGTATTTT.